The rows below give T cell receptor beta chains drawn from one sample of a study of cytomegalovirus exposure and HLA in healthy donors. Generated by immunoSEQ multiplex PCR, the TCRdb table keeps only in-frame clones and is missing some. The sample carries about 220,000 clones, just under 90% recorded once. Sequenced material: PBMCs. The receptors derive from a man aged 18 to 30 in good health and CMV-seronegative. CDR3s include the opening cysteine and the closing phenylalanine or tryptophan. D genes are given only for firm matches. Some rows have no size entry. The others give once, few or many, or a class for an expanded clone.

CDR3 DNA	CDR3 protein	clone size	J gene	D gene	V gene
TGTGCCAGCACTCACCGCAGCACCGGGGAGCTGTTTTTT	CASTHRSTGELFF	-	TRBJ2-2	-	TRBV28
TGTGCCAGCAGCTTAGATCCTCCAGGTTACTATGGCTACACCTTC	CASSLDPPGYYGYTF	-	TRBJ1-2	-	TRBV7-8
TGTGCCAGCACACGCCGGGTCAACCCTTATCAGCCCCAGCATTTT	CASTRRVNPYQPQHF	-	TRBJ1-5	-	TRBV28
TGTGCCAGCAGTACCGGACAGGAGGATGCAAAACTGTTTTTT	CASSTGQEDAKLFF	-	TRBJ1-4	TRBD1	TRBV28
TGCGCCAGCAGGGATAGCGGGATATATGGCTACACCTTC	CASRDSGIYGYTF	-	TRBJ1-2	-	TRBV4-3
TGTGCCAGCAGTTACTCCATGTTACAGGGACAGCCCCAGCATTTT	CASSYSMLQGQPQHF	-	TRBJ1-5	-	TRBV6-6
TGTGCCAGTAGTACCGGGACAGGGTTCGGAAAACTGTTTTTT	CASSTGTGFGKLFF	-	TRBJ1-4	TRBD1	TRBV19
TGTGCCAGCAGCCTAGGACTAGCGGGGAGCACAGATACGCAGTATTTT	CASSLGLAGSTDTQYF	-	TRBJ2-3	TRBD2	TRBV9
TGTGCCAGCACTGGACAGGTGAATCAGCCCCAGCATTTT	CASTGQVNQPQHF	-	TRBJ1-5	TRBD1	TRBV6-1
TGTGCCAGCAGTTTAAGGACACGCTCCTACGAGCAGTACTTC	CASSLRTRSYEQYF	-	TRBJ2-7	-	TRBV27
TGTGCCAGCAGCCAAGATCGGGATCAGCCCCAGCATTTT	CASSQDRDQPQHF	once	TRBJ1-5	-	TRBV4-2
TGTGCCAGCAGAGCCGGGACTAGTGCAGATACGCAGTATTTT	CASRAGTSADTQYF	-	TRBJ2-3	TRBD2	TRBV2
TGTGCCAGCTTCTCGGGACAGGGCTGGGAGACCCAGTACTTC	CASFSGQGWETQYF	-	TRBJ2-5	TRBD1	TRBV2
TGTGCCAGCAGGAAACATCGCTACGAGCAGTACTTC	CASRKHRYEQYF	few	TRBJ2-7	-	TRBV6-5
TGTGCCAGTAGTACCCGAGACAGGGGGAATCAGCCCCAGCATTTT	CASSTRDRGNQPQHF	-	TRBJ1-5	TRBD1	TRBV19
TGTGCCAGCAGTCCCCGGGACAGGGGGTATGGCTACACCTTC	CASSPRDRGYGYTF	-	TRBJ1-2	TRBD1	TRBV28
TGTGCCGGTTCATCGACTAGTAGGACGACCGGGGAGCTGTTTTTT	CAGSSTSRTTGELFF	once	TRBJ2-2	-	TRBV2
TGTGCCACCAAGGGACTGAGCAAAAACATTCAGTACTTC	CATKGLSKNIQYF	-	TRBJ2-4	-	TRBV6-5
TGTGCCAGCAGACTAGGGACTGCCACCTACGAGCAGTACTTC	CASRLGTATYEQYF	-	TRBJ2-7	-	TRBV7-2
TGCGCCAGCAGCCAAGTCCCATACGGGACAGGGGGAAGAGAGACCCAGTACTTC	CASSQVPYGTGGRETQYF	-	TRBJ2-5	TRBD1	TRBV4-1
TGTGCCAGCAGTCAGTTACAGGGAGCGGCTGGAAACACCATATATTTT	CASSQLQGAAGNTIYF	-	TRBJ1-3	-	TRBV28
TGCAGTGCGGGGCTCCAGACCCAGTACTTC	CSAGLQTQYF	few	TRBJ2-5	-	TRBV20-1
TGTGCCACCAAGATGGGGACTGACCAAACTACGCAGTATTTT	CATKMGTDQTTQYF	-	TRBJ2-3	-	TRBV6-4
TGTGCCAGCAGCGGAGGGACTATGGTTCGTGGTAAGAACACTGAAGCTTTCTTT	CASSGGTMVRGKNTEAFF	-	TRBJ1-1	-	TRBV9
TGCAGCGTCGGGGACAGACTAGAAAAACTGTTTTTT	CSVGDRLEKLFF	-	TRBJ1-4	TRBD1	TRBV29-1
TGTGCCAGTAGTACTAGCACCCGGGCGTTCTTC	CASSTSTRAFF	once	TRBJ2-1	-	TRBV19
TGTGCCAGCAGGGAGCGGGAGGGCCACGAGCAGTACTTC	CASREREGHEQYF	-	TRBJ2-7	TRBD2	TRBV6-1
TGTGCCAGCAGCTTAGTGAGGGGGAATTCACCCCTCCACTTT	CASSLVRGNSPLHF	-	TRBJ1-6	-	TRBV7-2
TGCAGCGTTGTGGGACTGAGGACTAGCGGGGGGCTCTTTGACCAAGAGACCCAGTACTTC	CSVVGLRTSGGLFDQETQYF	-	TRBJ2-5	TRBD2	TRBV29-1
TGCGCCAGCAGCCAAGACCCGACTAGCGGGGAGCTGTTTTTT	CASSQDPTSGELFF	-	TRBJ2-2	-	TRBV4-1
TGTGCCAGCAGCAGACAGGGGGGTGAAGCTTTCTTT	CASSRQGGEAFF	once	TRBJ1-1	TRBD1	TRBV7-2
TGCGCCAGCAGCCGCACCCGGATAGCTAGCGGGACCCCCACAGATACGCAGTATTTT	CASSRTRIASGTPTDTQYF	-	TRBJ2-3	TRBD2	TRBV5-1
TGTGCCAGCAGTCCGGGACTGCAAGAGACCCAGTACTTC	CASSPGLQETQYF	-	TRBJ2-5	-	TRBV28
TGTGCCAGCAGTCAGGACTACGAGCAGTACTTC	CASSQDYEQYF	-	TRBJ2-7	-	TRBV28
TGCGCCAGCAGCTTGGGGACAGGGCGAGGAGATACGCAGTATTTT	CASSLGTGRGDTQYF	-	TRBJ2-3	TRBD1	TRBV5-1
TGTGCCATCAGGGAGTCGCCGGGTGAGAGCTACGAGCAGTACTTC	CAIRESPGESYEQYF	-	TRBJ2-7	-	TRBV10-3
TGTGCCTGGACTCCGGGAACCCTTTACGAGCAGTACTTC	CAWTPGTLYEQYF	-	TRBJ2-7	-	TRBV30
TGTGCCAGCAGTTATGGGGGCCTCGAAGCTTTCTTT	CASSYGGLEAFF	-	TRBJ1-1	-	TRBV27
TGTGCCAGCAGCTTAGCGCGAACCGGGGAGCTGTTTTTT	CASSLARTGELFF	-	TRBJ2-2	-	TRBV7-3
TGTGCCAGCAGCTTAGTTGCGGGGGCCGGGGAGCTGTTTTTT	CASSLVAGAGELFF	-	TRBJ2-2	TRBD2	TRBV7-9
TGTGCCAGCAGGGTACTAGCTGCCAACCCCGGGGAGCTGTTTTTT	CASRVLAANPGELFF	-	TRBJ2-2	-	TRBV7-9
TGTGCCAGCAGCCGTTTCCAGGGGAACACCGGGGAGCTGTTTTTT	CASSRFQGNTGELFF	-	TRBJ2-2	-	TRBV27
TGCGCCAGCAGCCAAGACAGTACCTCTGGAAACACCATATATTTT	CASSQDSTSGNTIYF	-	TRBJ1-3	-	TRBV4-3
TGTGCCAGCAGTAGTCGAGGGGAAGCTTTCTTT	CASSSRGEAFF	-	TRBJ1-1	-	TRBV6-6
TGTGCCAGCAGCCCAGGAATGTTTACCTACGAGCAGTACTTC	CASSPGMFTYEQYF	-	TRBJ2-7	-	TRBV7-6
TGTGCCAGCACTATCGGGGGGGGCTTTGAGGCTTTCTTT	CASTIGGGFEAFF	-	TRBJ1-1	-	TRBV6-5
TGTGCCAGTAAACGGTACGATAATTCACCCCTCCACTTT	CASKRYDNSPLHF	-	TRBJ1-6	-	TRBV19
TGTGCCAGCAGTTTTTCGGGGGGTAGTAACTATGGCTACACCTTC	CASSFSGGSNYGYTF	-	TRBJ1-2	-	TRBV27
TGTGCCAGCAGTCGGACTAGCGGGCCGATGGAGACCCAGTACTTC	CASSRTSGPMETQYF	-	TRBJ2-5	TRBD2	TRBV6-1
TGTGCCAGCAGTGATAGGGGACTTGGTGAAGCTTTCTTT	CASSDRGLGEAFF	-	TRBJ1-1	-	TRBV6-1
TGTGCCAGCAGCTTACTAACAGGGGCCGACGAGCAGTACTTC	CASSLLTGADEQYF	-	TRBJ2-7	TRBD1	TRBV7-9
TGTGCCAGCAGCACGGTGACAGGGAGCGAGCAGTTCTTC	CASSTVTGSEQFF	-	TRBJ2-1	TRBD1	TRBV7-8
TGTGCCAGCAGTTCCCTAGCGGGAATAGGTAATGAGCAGTTCTTC	CASSSLAGIGNEQFF	-	TRBJ2-1	TRBD2	TRBV6-5
TGCGCCAGCCAACAGGGATCAGGGAATCGCGAGCAGTACTTC	CASQQGSGNREQYF	-	TRBJ2-7	-	TRBV10-1
TGTGCCAGCAGCTCGATCCGGGACAGACCCTACGAGCAGTACTTC	CASSSIRDRPYEQYF	-	TRBJ2-7	TRBD1	TRBV14
TGTGCCAGCAGTGTCCGGGACAGGGGGCTCTTTCGCAATCAGCCCCAGCATTTT	CASSVRDRGLFRNQPQHF	-	TRBJ1-5	TRBD1	TRBV2
TGTGCCAGTAGTACAACCATAGCGGGGGGCCAGTATGAGCAGTACTTC	CASSTTIAGGQYEQYF	-	TRBJ2-7	TRBD2	TRBV19
TGTGCCAGCAGTTCCGGGACTAGGGGAAATTACGAGCAGTACTTC	CASSSGTRGNYEQYF	-	TRBJ2-7	TRBD2	TRBV28
TGTGCCAGCAGTATCATAGCGGGGGGACCCACAGATACGCAGTATTTT	CASSIIAGGPTDTQYF	-	TRBJ2-3	TRBD2	TRBV27